This T cell receptor beta chain was sequenced during a study of identical twins. TCRdb re-derived calls from the 5' RACE reads in MiXCR, one entry per CDR3 protein. This table has 150,000 or so distinct CDR3 sequences, approximately 3.5% appearing once. Every donor was a healthy Caucasian. Notes on this clonotype: The antigen remains unidentified. The junction does not match germline at one end; this may be a read error.

The germline V gene has CDR1 SGHRS and CDR2 YFSETQ. This CDR3 contains 16 residues. Study results and caveats: Excess twin sharing in beta out-of-frame sequences was weaker. Recombination models fit unrelated individuals' TCR alpha sharing but underestimated twins'. In zero-insertion analyses, partial confounding could arise from invariant MAIT and iNKT cells.

The sequenced sample was memory T cells sorted from blood. This sequence originates from a man aged 18 to 29 in good health. The rearrangement uses TRBV5-1 and TRBJ2-1, with D perhaps TRBD2 (6 bases). DNA for the CDR3: TGCGCCAGCAGCCTGGTTCCGGGACTGCACTGCAATGAGGAGTTCTTC. Translating gives CASSLVPGLHCNEEFF.